The clone carrying this TCR beta chain was recorded only once. The target antigen is unknown. The data were obtained in a study of shared clonotypes between healthy human individuals. Study-level background: A couple of female and a few male donors aged 18 to 49 were enrolled. Study-wide findings and caveats: Relative to clonotypes present in all four donors, those not shared had lower generation probabilities. Clonotype sharing across a few donors was observed for 4% to 5.5% of naive CD4 clonotypes.

TCRdb's copy holds only in-frame clones and misses some; the assay was immunoSEQ multiplex PCR. The data show some 800,000 clones, more than 85% seen once. Naive CD8 populations comprised CD45RO-negative cells positively selected for CCR7, excluding terminally differentiated effector memory CD45RA+ cells. Trimming cost V 3 bases and J 0 bases, with 12 bases left between them. This CDR3 has 16 residues. From germline, CDR1 is SEHNR and CDR2 FQNEAQ (reference sequence). The chain combines TRBV7-9 with TRBJ1-3; D ambiguous. This TCR came from a man aged 25-45 years in good health. The specimen sequenced was naive CD8+ T cells sorted from blood. The CDR3 coding sequence is TGTGCCAGCAGCTTCTCAGACCCGCTCTCTGGAAACACCATATATTTT. Translation: CASSFSDPLSGNTIYF.